Listed here are 19 T cell receptor beta chains from one sample, sequenced in a study of cytomegalovirus exposure and HLA in healthy donors. The protocol was immunoSEQ multiplex PCR, while the TCRdb copy is restricted to in-frame clones and leaves out a portion. The sample yields 100,000 to 150,000 clones, approximately 91% seen once. Material: PBMCs. These receptors were obtained from a man between 25 and 39 years old in good health and CMV-seronegative.

The chain combines TRBV11-2 with TRBJ2-1; TRBD1 matches 10 bases. Germline CDR1 is SGHAT and CDR2 is FQNNGV. This CDR3 region has 19 residues. Unmatched junction bases numbered 20, after V lost 5 bases and J lost 7 bases. The DNA for the CDR3 is TGTGCCAGCAGCCCAACCGTAACTCTCCGGGACAGGGGTAGGAATGAGCAGTTCTTC. Translation gives CASSPTVTLRDRGRNEQFF.

This clone appeared a few times. This chain links TRBV18 with TRBJ2-1, with 8 bases aligning to TRBD2. Germline CDR1 is KGHSH and CDR2 is LQKENI. The CDR3 spans 16 residues. The trim removed 3 bases at V and 12 bases at J, leaving 16 bases unmatched. CDR3 residues: CASSPNSGMYMIGQFF. DNA of the CDR3: TGTGCCAGCTCACCGAATAGCGGGATGTACATGATAGGGCAGTTCTTC.

The chain recombines TRBV11-3 with TRBJ2-1; 10 bases fit TRBD2. Unmatched junction bases numbered 4, after V lost 1 base and J lost 7 bases. Germline lookup yields CDR1 SGHNT and CDR2 YENEEA. CDR3 length: 15 amino acids. The CDR3, as DNA: TGTGCCAGCAGCTTAGGAGGACTAGCGGCAAATGAGCAGTTCTTC. Translated, it gives CASSLGGLAANEQFF.

CDR3 bases: TGCGCCAGCAGCTTAACCCCAGGTCCCACAGATACGCAGTATTTT. It is translated as CASSLTPGPTDTQYF. The chain links TRBV5-1 to TRBJ2-3; D is undetermined. V was trimmed by 2 bases and J by 2 bases, leaving 12 bases between them. This CDR3 is 15 amino acids long. In germline, CDR1 is SGHRS, CDR2 YFSETQ.

The chain combines TRBV5-6 with TRBJ1-2, with D maybe TRBD1 (6 bases). This CDR3 contains 13 residues. Germline V gene sequence: CDR1 SGHDT, CDR2 YYEEEE. Trimming cost V 2 bases and J 3 bases, with 8 bases left between them. The CDR3 coding sequence is TGTGCCAGCAGCTTTCGACAGGACTATGGCTACACCTTC. It yields the protein CASSFRQDYGYTF. The variable domain in full, completed from reference TRBV5-6 and TRBJ1-2, reads DAGVTQSPTHLIKTRGQQVTLRCSPKSGHDTVSWYQQALGQGPQFIFQYYEEEERQRGNFPDRFSGHQFPNYSSELNVNALLLGDSALYLCASSFRQDYGYTFGSGTRLTVV.

V is TRBV5-5 and J is TRBJ2-4; unclear D gene. The CDR3 is 14 residues long. The V end was cut by 4 bases, the J end by 7 bases, with 15 bases between. Germline lookup yields CDR1 SGHKS and CDR2 YYEKEE (reference sequence). Here the CDR3 reads CASSLLETVNIQYF. CDR3 nucleotides: TGTGCCAGCAGCCTGCTAGAAACTGTCAACATTCAGTACTTC. The complete variable domain, with remaining parts taken from reference TRBV5-5 and TRBJ2-4, reads DAGVTQSPTHLIKTRGQQVTLRCSPISGHKSVSWYQQVLGQGPQFIFQYYEKEERGRGNFPDRFSARQFPNYSSELNVNALLLGDSALYLCASSLLETVNIQYFGAGTRLSVL.

This chain connects TRBV6-1 to TRBJ1-5; D is perhaps TRBD1 (5 bases). The CDR3 sequence is 15 residues long. The germline V gene has CDR1 MNHNS and CDR2 SASEGT. Trimming left V 5 bases short and J 5 bases short, with 16 bases between. DNA for the CDR3: TGTGCCAGCAGTTTACCCAGGGTTGGCCATCAGCCCCAGCATTTT. Residues: CASSLPRVGHQPQHF.

The rearrangement links TRBV5-1 to TRBJ1-1; D is perhaps TRBD1 (6 bases). CDR1 is SGHRS, CDR2 YFSETQ, per germline. V was cut by 6 bases and J by 1 base, with 13 bases left in between. The CDR3 has 14 amino acids. Written as DNA, the CDR3 is TGCGCCAGCACCTTACAGGGAACGAACACTGAAGCTTTCTTT. It codes for CASTLQGTNTEAFF.

This clone has just a few counts. This chain uses TRBV13 with TRBJ2-5, with 8 positions matching TRBD2. The CDR3 runs 15 residues. Unmatched junction bases numbered 6, after V lost 3 bases and J lost 3 bases. Germline V gene sequence: CDR1 PRHDT, CDR2 FYEKMQ (reference sequence). The DNA for the CDR3 is TGTGCCAGCAGCTTGAAAGGCGGGGGGAAAGAGACCCAGTACTTC. This encodes CASSLKGGGKETQYF. The variable domain in full, with the rest retrieved from reference TRBV13 and TRBJ2-5, is AAGVIQSPRHLIKEKRETATLKCYPIPRHDTVYWYQQGPGQDPQFLISFYEKMQSDKGSIPDRFSAQQFSDYHSELNMSSLELGDSALYFCASSLKGGGKETQYFGPGTRLLVL.

This chain connects TRBV5-1 to TRBJ2-1; 12 positions agree with TRBD2. The CDR3 spans 17 residues. Germline lookup yields CDR1 SGHRS and CDR2 YFSETQ. The junction had 11 bases not matched to a gene; V was cut back by 4 bases and J by 6 bases. Written as DNA, the CDR3 is TGCGCCAGCAGCCCGCGGACTAGCGGGATCCCTGGCAATGAGCAGTTCTTC. Residues: CASSPRTSGIPGNEQFF.

The chain is built from TRBV6-5 and TRBJ1-1; 7 bases align to TRBD1. This CDR3 is built from 11 residues. V gave up 11 bases and J gave up 6 bases; unmatched junction bases: 6. Looked up from germline, CDR1 is MNHEY and CDR2 is SVGAGI. For the CDR3, the DNA is TGTGCCGCTCGAGGGGGCTCTGAAGCTTTCTTT. Protein product: CAARGGSEAFF.

The J gene is TRBJ2-1, the V gene TRBV7-2, with TRBD1 matching over 8 bases. The CDR3 runs to 15 residues. The germline gives CDR1 SGHTA, CDR2 FQGNSA. V lost 6 bases and J lost 4; bases outside the gene matches: 8. CDR3 sequence: CASSTDRVIYNEQFF. The CDR3 DNA follows: TGTGCCAGCAGTACGGACAGGGTTATTTACAATGAGCAGTTCTTC.

This clone was detected only once. V and J are TRBV7-9 and TRBJ1-1, with D unresolved. CDR3 length: 14 residues. Trimming shortened V by 0 bases and J by 2 bases, and 7 bases separated the two germline ends. The germline gives CDR1 SEHNR, CDR2 FQNEAQ (reference sequence). CDR3 in amino acids: CASSLAQQNTEAFF. The CDR3 DNA reads as TGTGCCAGCAGCTTAGCACAGCAAAACACTGAAGCTTTCTTT.

The chain combines TRBV7-2 with TRBJ2-2; maybe TRBD2 (5 bases). This CDR3 contains 14 residues. Germline CDR1 is SGHTA and CDR2 is FQGNSA. V lost 4 bases and J 4 bases, leaving 10 bases between the germline ends. The CDR3 DNA reads as TGTGCCAGCAGCTCTCAGCGGAGCACCGGGGAGCTGTTTTTT. This translates into CASSSQRSTGELFF.

The rearrangement links TRBV5-6 to TRBJ1-1; D unclear. This CDR3 is built from 16 residues. CDR1 SGHDT and CDR2 YYEEEE come from the germline V gene. V was shortened by 3 bases and J by 0 bases, with 15 bases between the two germline ends. The CDR3 protein is CASSWSAGGMNTEAFF. CDR3 DNA: TGTGCCAGCAGCTGGAGCGCAGGAGGAATGAACACTGAAGCTTTCTTT.

This chain links TRBV6-6 with TRBJ1-5, with TRBD1 identical over 11 bases. Germline CDR1 and CDR2: MNHNY and SVGAGI (reference sequence). The CDR3 consists of 15 residues. Trimming cost V 8 bases and J 11 bases; bases outside gene matches: 14. The CDR3 spells CASFPGDRGILAQHF. CDR3 DNA sequence: TGTGCCAGCTTCCCAGGGGACAGGGGGATCTTGGCCCAGCATTTT.

The chain carries TRBV5-5 and TRBJ2-7; D might be TRBD2 (5 bases). Between the trimmed V and J ends, which lost 2 bases and 1 base, there was a span of 7 bases. Germline V gives CDR1 SGHKS, CDR2 YYEKEE (reference sequence). CDR3 length: 13 residues. The CDR3 reads CASSFGESYEQYF. The CDR3 DNA reads TGTGCCAGCAGCTTCGGGGAATCCTACGAGCAGTACTTC. The variable domain in full, completed from reference TRBV5-5 and TRBJ2-7, reads DAGVTQSPTHLIKTRGQQVTLRCSPISGHKSVSWYQQVLGQGPQFIFQYYEKEERGRGNFPDRFSARQFPNYSSELNVNALLLGDSALYLCASSFGESYEQYFGPGTRLTVT.

The gene calls are TRBV9 and TRBJ1-2; possible D gene TRBD1, 6 bases. The CDR3 contains 16 residues. Germline V gene data show CDR1 as SGDLS and CDR2 as YYNGEE. V was clipped by 4 bases and J by 5 bases, with 21 bases between them. CDR3: CASSPRDIGTLYGYTF. In DNA form, the CDR3 reads TGTGCCAGCAGCCCTCGTGATATTGGGACATTGTATGGCTACACCTTC.

The chain is built from TRBV7-2 and TRBJ1-2, with TRBD1 as a possible D gene (5 bases). The CDR3 runs to 16 residues. CDR1 is SGHTA, CDR2 FQGNSA, per germline. Trimming took off 2 bases at V and 1 base at J, with 14 bases between the two ends. CDR3 nucleotides: TGTGCCAGCAGCTTAATAATGGCGGGGCTTAACTATGGCTACACCTTC. It specifies CASSLIMAGLNYGYTF.